This T cell receptor (beta chain) was documented in a study of T-cell reconstitution after alpha-beta-depleted transplantation in children. Findings of the study overall: Where some patients showed high TCRbeta diversity at day 60, it came from recipient T cells and thymic progenitors that had survived.

A library of TCRbeta sequences, prepared with unique molecular identifiers, was generated. One entry per CDR3 protein, called by TCRdb with MiXCR from the PCR reads. The sample includes over 200,000 distinct CDR3 sequences, 17% of them seen just once. Trimming cost V 8 bases and J 0 bases; bases outside gene matches: 14. This CDR3 has 17 residues. The germline V gene has CDR1 MDHEN and CDR2 SYDVKM. About this clonotype: Its matching antigen is unknown.

The sequence was collected from a male patient aged 2-9 years who had a stem cell transplant for acute lymphoblastic leukemia, so the T cells may come from the graft donor. The chain joins TRBV28 to TRBJ2-3, with 7 bases matching TRBD2. The specimen was PBMCs, mostly from graft donor cells, collected 360 days after TCRalphabeta/CD19-depleted stem cell transplant. The CDR3 DNA follows: TGTGCCAGCCTCACCCAGCGGGGACTATCTAGCACAGATACGCAGTATTTT. Protein sequence: CASLTQRGLSSTDTQYF.